This passage covers 21 T cell receptor beta chains from one sample sequenced in a study of early T cells in non-severe SARS-CoV-2 infection (dated by TCRdb to 2020 to 2022). Library generation was performed with 5' RACE. TCRdb names NextSeq 500 as the instrument used. Starting from the raw public reads, TCRdb applied fastp trimming at Q25, assembled clones with MiXCR and retained in-frame beta chains. Each CDR3 protein gets just one entry, which takes the most common genes and DNA from the rows behind it. The sample table shows about 110,000 distinct CDR3 sequences, and around an eighth are seen once. The top ten clones comprise 3% to 3.5% of the sample. Sequences were obtained from whole blood. The source of these receptors is an adult who was a healthcare worker with PCR-confirmed SARS-CoV-2 infection or an uninfected control (not recorded which).

There are a few counts of this clonotype. V and J are TRBV5-4 and TRBJ2-7, with 8 positions matching TRBD2. V was clipped by 0 bases and J by 6 bases; unmatched bases: 8. The germline V gene encodes CDR1 SGHNT and CDR2 YYREEE (reference sequence). The CDR3 loop spans 15 amino acids. The CDR3 bases are TGTGCCAGCAGCTTGGAAGCGGGGGCGTCCCCCGAGCAGTACTTC. This sequence encodes CASSLEAGASPEQYF.

The chain is built from TRBV6-5 and TRBJ2-5; TRBD2 aligns across 9 bases. The CDR3 sequence is 13 residues long. The V segment lost 6 bases and the J segment 5 bases; nucleotides outside the gene matches: 4. Looked up from germline, CDR1 is MNHEY and CDR2 is SVGAGI. The CDR3 protein is CASRLAGWETQYF. CDR3 sequence (DNA): TGTGCCAGCAGGCTAGCGGGATGGGAGACCCAGTACTTC.

J is TRBJ2-7 and V is TRBV27, with 7 bases aligning to TRBD1. V gave up 5 bases and J gave up 2 bases; unmatched junction bases: 6. CDR3 length equals 14 residues. Germline CDR1 is MNHEY and CDR2 is SMNVEV (reference sequence). For the CDR3, the DNA is TGTGCCAGCAGTCCGCAGGGGGAGACCTACGAGCAGTACTTC. Protein: CASSPQGETYEQYF.

The CDR3 DNA sequence: TGCAGTGCTAGAGATCTTATGGCCGAGGGTGGCTATGGCTACACCTTC. It codes for CSARDLMAEGGYGYTF. The rearrangement uses TRBV20-1 and TRBJ1-2; D is unclear. Trimming pared 0 bases from V and 4 bases from J, leaving 18 bases between. CDR1 and CDR2 (germline): DFQATT, SNEGSKA (reference sequence). This CDR3 is 16 amino acids long.

This clonotype has a handful of counts. This chain connects TRBV6-5 to TRBJ2-2, with TRBD1 identical over 9 bases. V dropped 6 bases and J dropped 0; count of bases not matched to a gene: 5. From germline, CDR1 is MNHEY and CDR2 SVGAGI. The CDR3 is made up of 16 amino acids. DNA for the CDR3: TGTGCCAGCAGCTGGGACAGGGAGTCGAACACCGGGGAGCTGTTTTTT. Encoded protein: CASSWDRESNTGELFF.

Note on this clonotype: One end of the junction does not line up with germline, which may come from a read error. J is TRBJ2-1 and V is TRBV7-6; D assignment may be TRBD1 or TRBD2 (6 bases each). The germline V gene encodes CDR1 SGHVS and CDR2 FNYEAQ. CDR3 length: 17 residues. CDR3 amino acids: CPSSFGGGGLGGNEQFF. As DNA, the CDR3 is TGTCCCAGCAGCTTTGGCGGAGGGGGACTTGGGGGCAATGAGCAGTTCTTC.

This clonotype was detected many times. The CDR3 spells CASSVGQVPSYEQYF. In DNA, the CDR3 is TGTGCCAGCAGCGTAGGACAGGTGCCCTCCTACGAGCAGTACTTC. V is TRBV2 and J is TRBJ2-7, with 7 bases matching TRBD1. The germline gives CDR1 SNHLY, CDR2 FYNNEI. V trimming: 6 bases; J trimming: 0 bases; junction bases outside the gene matches: 8. The CDR3 length is 15 residues.

The chain combines TRBV28 with TRBJ1-2; D is undetermined. Germline CDR1 MDHEN, CDR2 SYDVKM. The V end lost 6 bases, the J end lost 2 bases, and 7 bases lay between the germline ends. The CDR3 totals 12 residues. The CDR3 nucleotides are TGTGCCAGCAGAACAGTCAACTATGGCTACACCTTC. Its protein product is CASRTVNYGYTF.

This clonotype has a handful of counts. The rearrangement links TRBV27 to TRBJ2-1, with 9 bases that match TRBD2. CDR1 and CDR2 from the germline V gene are MNHEY and SMNVEV (reference sequence). The CDR3 runs to 16 residues. Losses at the gene ends were 4 bases for V and 9 bases for J; bases not matched to a gene: 13. Here the CDR3 reads CASSYLSAGGVVEQFF. CDR3 sequence (DNA): TGTGCCAGCAGTTACCTCTCCGCGGGAGGGGTCGTTGAGCAGTTCTTC.

The chain recombines TRBV4-1 with TRBJ2-3; TRBD1 matches 10 bases. V lost 3 bases to trimming and J lost 1 base; unmatched junction nucleotides: 4. Per the germline V gene, CDR1 is MGHRA and CDR2 is YSYEKL. The CDR3 runs 16 residues. The CDR3 DNA is TGCGCCAGCAGCCAGGGGACAGGGGCCGGCACAGATACGCAGTATTTT. Amino acids: CASSQGTGAGTDTQYF.

In DNA form, the CDR3 reads TGTGCCAGCAGTGAAGAGGGACAGACTAACACTGAAGCTTTCTTT. Translating gives CASSEEGQTNTEAFF. The genes are TRBV2 and TRBJ1-1; 7 nucleotides match TRBD1. The CDR3 sequence is 15 residues long. V trimming: 1 base; J trimming: 2 bases; junction bases outside the gene matches: 4. Germline V gene lookup returns CDR1 SNHLY and CDR2 FYNNEI.

V usage is TRBV20-1 and J usage is TRBJ2-1; D gene ambiguous. The CDR3 is 16 amino acids. Germline lookup yields CDR1 DFQATT and CDR2 SNEGSKA (reference sequence). V lost 0 bases to trimming and J lost 6 bases, with 18 bases between them. CDR3 sequence reads: CSARDVAVLGLNEQFF. The CDR3 DNA is TGCAGTGCTAGAGATGTTGCGGTTCTCGGGCTCAATGAGCAGTTCTTC.

V and J are TRBV29-1 and TRBJ2-7, with no clear D. The CDR3 is 9 residues long. Trimming shortened V by 7 bases and J by 0 bases, and 1 base separated the two germline ends. CDR1 and CDR2 from the germline V gene are SQVTM and ANQGSEA. The CDR3 here is CSDSYEQYF. The CDR3, as DNA: TGCAGCGACTCCTACGAGCAGTACTTC.

Ten or more counts support this clonotype. The gene calls are TRBV19 and TRBJ2-4; TRBD1 matches at 7 bases. The CDR3 runs 16 residues. The V and J ends lost 6 bases and 0 bases, in that order; junction bases with no gene match: 8. Germline V gene lookup returns CDR1 LNHDA and CDR2 SQIVND (reference sequence). The CDR3, as DNA: TGTGCCAGTAGCCTACTGCAGGGGGTAGCCAAAAACATTCAGTACTTC. Protein sequence: CASSLLQGVAKNIQYF.

The table lists this clonotype with many counts. This rearrangement joins TRBV7-9 to TRBJ1-2; D gene uncertain. Trimming removed 0 bases at V and 0 bases at J, with 11 bases between. CDR3 length: 16 amino acids. Germline lookup yields CDR1 SEHNR and CDR2 FQNEAQ (reference sequence). In nucleotides, the CDR3 is TGTGCCAGCAGCTTAGCGACGGACCTTCCTAACTATGGCTACACCTTC. It codes for CASSLATDLPNYGYTF.

Only a few counts were recorded for this clonotype. This rearrangement joins TRBV5-1 to TRBJ1-5; D may be TRBD1 (5 bases). This CDR3 has 13 residues. The germline gives CDR1 SGHRS, CDR2 YFSETQ. V was clipped by 4 bases and J by 6 bases, with 11 bases between them. The CDR3 here is CASSAGPGQPQHF. CDR3 sequence (DNA): TGCGCCAGCAGCGCGGGGCCGGGTCAGCCCCAGCATTTT.

This clonotype has a handful of counts. J is TRBJ2-1 and V is TRBV20-1; D may be TRBD1 (6 bases). The CDR3 has 11 amino acids. In germline, CDR1 is DFQATT, CDR2 SNEGSKA (reference sequence). The CDR3: CSPSQGVEQFF. The CDR3 DNA sequence: TGCAGCCCCTCACAGGGTGTTGAGCAGTTCTTC.

To note about this clonotype: A junction boundary mismatches the germline segment, possibly from a read error. The chain carries TRBV12-3 or TRBV12-4 and TRBJ1-5, with no clear D. The CDR3 consists of 14 residues. CDR3 in amino acids: CASSRTLGNHPQHF. CDR3 in DNA: TGTGCCAGCAGTCGGACCCTTGGCAATCACCCCCAGCATTTT.

A single count supports this clonotype. V and J are TRBV28 and TRBJ1-6, with D perhaps TRBD1 (5 bases). The germline CDR1 and CDR2 sequences are MDHEN and SYDVKM. The CDR3 is 15 amino acids. The V and J ends lost 5 bases and 4 bases respectively, with 12 bases between them. The CDR3 DNA reads TGTGCCAGCAGTCCTCGACAGATTTATAATTCACCCCTCCACTTT. Its translation is CASSPRQIYNSPLHF.

J is TRBJ2-5 and V is TRBV27; TRBD1 matches at 9 bases. Germline V CDR1 and CDR2: MNHEY, SMNVEV (reference sequence). Losses at the gene ends were 6 bases for V and 5 bases for J; bases not matched to a gene: 13. The CDR3 runs to 16 residues. The CDR3 nucleotides read TGTGCCAGCAGGGAACACCGGGACAGGGAAATGGAGACCCAGTACTTC. It codes for CASREHRDREMETQYF.

V usage is TRBV14 and J usage is TRBJ1-2; perhaps TRBD1 as D (5 bases). The length of the CDR3 is 16 residues. Germline CDR1 reads SGHDN; CDR2 reads FVKESK. Trimming removed 2 bases from V and 2 bases from J, with 15 bases in between. CDR3 sequence reads: CASSQLGAGGNYGYTF. CDR3 coding DNA: TGTGCCAGCAGCCAACTTGGGGCAGGCGGAAACTATGGCTACACCTTC.